This TCR beta chain was obtained from a study of cytomegalovirus exposure and HLA in healthy donors. The overall study: Genetic ancestry analysis placed approximately 80% of the 398 donors that were genotyped in the Caucasian-associated cluster.

A remark on this clone: Antigen unknown.

The PCR was carried out with 60 Vbeta primers and 13 Jbeta primers. As handled by the study authors: As a later analysis found, there were around 86 million unique TCR beta chains, of which roughly 11 million were shared. Some clones are missing from TCRdb's copy, which holds only in-frame ones; the method was immunoSEQ multiplex PCR. V, J and clone size are those of that table, while D and trimming were read from the DNA. The sample includes about 120,000 clones, roughly 78% of them seen just once. CDR1 is LGHNA, CDR2 YSLEER, per germline. The ends were cut back, 0 bases at V and 9 bases at J, with 17 bases in the middle. The CDR3 extends over 15 amino acids. Study conclusions and caveats: Productive status was seen about 90% or about 30% of the time for most TCR beta V segments in an earlier analysis. It was shown in a later analysis that HLA-associated TCR beta chains were more clonally expanded than other, equally common chains.

This sequence originates from a man aged 25-45 years in good health and CMV-seropositive. The sequenced sample was PBMCs. This chain uses TRBV4-3 with TRBJ2-5; D not certain. CDR3 loop: CASSQDASAVEAQYF. DNA for the CDR3: TGCGCCAGCAGCCAAGATGCGTCAGCAGTTGAGGCCCAGTACTTC.